This note documents a single TCR beta chain sequence. Measured with immunoSEQ multiplex PCR; TCRdb has only the in-frame clones, and not every one. The sample lists about 15,000 clones; about 89% were seen once. CDR1 is LGHNA and CDR2 is YNFKEQ in the germline V gene. The length of the CDR3 is 14 residues. Deletions cut 0 bases from V and 8 bases from J, with 10 bases between. The sample originates from a study of control samples from healthy donors and cancer patients. The source material was PBMCs. V gene TRBV4-2 combines with J gene TRBJ1-4, with D possibly being TRBD1 (5 bases). The TCR comes from a man in his sixties with head and neck cancer. CDR3 in amino acids: CASSQDWDSEKLFF. CDR3 in DNA: TGTGCCAGCAGCCAAGATTGGGACTCGGAAAAACTGTTTTTT.